Reported below is one T cell receptor (beta chain). The antigen remains unidentified. Sequencing was performed with immunoSEQ multiplex PCR; in TCRdb, only in-frame clones are kept and a portion is missing. Among tens of thousands of clones listed, around 92% were seen once. This entry belongs to a study of T cell responses to AZD1222 COVID-19 vaccine. Study observations and caveats: Nearly half of unique spike-specific TCRs reportedly avoided B.1.351 and B.1.1.7 mutated regions. Spike regions recognized by vaccine-associated CD4 TCRs spanned the protein, led by 160-218 and 743-854. Sampling captured repertoires only after the peak T cell response.

V was pared by 2 bases and J by 3 bases, with 1 base of the junction left unmatched. The CDR3 has 14 residues. Per the germline V gene, CDR1 is LNHDA and CDR2 is SQIVND (reference sequence). This sequence originates from an adult in good health. The chain recombines TRBV19 with TRBJ1-1; 9 nucleotides match TRBD1. Specimen: peripheral blood, collected on day 0 of MenACWY control vaccination. CDR3 DNA sequence: TGTGCCAGTAGTATAAGGGACAGGGACACTGAAGCTTTCTTT. Its translation is CASSIRDRDTEAFF.